One and the same sample provided the 10 T cell receptor beta chains below, sequenced in a study of blood T cell repertoires in COVID-19. Measured with immunoSEQ multiplex PCR; TCRdb has only the in-frame clones, and not every one. Here the sample spans under 130,000 clones, under 90% being singletons. Sequencing used peripheral blood. The receptor set was obtained from a man aged 80 or over with acute or convalescent COVID-19.

The chain is built from TRBV18 and TRBJ2-1; TRBD2 matches at 10 bases. CDR1 KGHSH and CDR2 LQKENI come from the germline V gene. This CDR3 is built from 15 residues. Trimming at V came to 2 bases and at J to 3 bases, leaving 1 base not matched to a gene. The CDR3 is CASSPIAGGYNEQFF. The CDR3 bases are TGTGCCAGCTCACCAATAGCGGGAGGCTACAATGAGCAGTTCTTC.

The DNA of the CDR3 is TGCAGTGCTAGATTAGACACTGAAGCTTTCTTT. Its translation is CSARLDTEAFF. This chain uses TRBV20-1 with TRBJ1-1; no clear D gene. The V and J ends lost 2 bases and 3 bases respectively, with 4 bases between them. This CDR3 region has 11 residues. Germline CDR1 DFQATT, CDR2 SNEGSKA (reference sequence).

This clone was counted a few times. The CDR3 protein is CASSPPGSSYNEQFF. The CDR3 nucleotides are TGTGCCAGCTCACCACCCGGGTCCTCCTACAATGAGCAGTTCTTC. V usage is TRBV18 and J usage is TRBJ2-1; D ambiguous. Per germline, CDR1 KGHSH and CDR2 LQKENI. This CDR3 contains 15 residues. V was cut by 0 bases and J by 0 bases, with 6 bases left in between.

The chain has TRBV3-1 (or the pseudogene TRBV3-2) and TRBJ2-1, with 9 bases that match TRBD2. V lost 1 base to trimming and J lost 10 bases; unmatched junction nucleotides: 11. Germline CDR1 is LGHDT and CDR2 is YNNKEL (reference sequence). The CDR3 loop spans 16 amino acids. The CDR3 loop is CASSQGGGRALREQFF. The CDR3 DNA sequence: TGTGCCAGCAGCCAAGGGGGCGGGAGGGCTCTTCGCGAGCAGTTCTTC.

The chain has TRBV7-9 and TRBJ1-2, with 7 bases fitting TRBD1. The junction had 17 bases not matched to a gene; V was cut back by 5 bases and J by 8 bases. The CDR3 covers 16 residues. Per germline, CDR1 SEHNR and CDR2 FQNEAQ (reference sequence). CDR3 nucleotide sequence: TGTGCCAGCAGCCGGACCGGGACAGTAAGACCGCGGGGCTACACCTTC. This sequence encodes CASSRTGTVRPRGYTF.

This rearrangement joins TRBV3-1 (or the pseudogene TRBV3-2) to TRBJ2-1; weak D call: TRBD2 (6 bases). The CDR3 covers 15 residues. In germline, CDR1 is LGHDT, CDR2 YNNKEL (reference sequence). With 2 bases removed from V and 4 bases from J, the gap between germline ends came to 12 bases. DNA for the CDR3: TGTGCCAGCAGCCAATTGGGCGGGATTTACAATGAGCAGTTCTTC. This translates into CASSQLGGIYNEQFF.

The V call is TRBV7-9, the J call TRBJ1-4; D gene unclear. The V and J ends lost 2 bases and 4 bases respectively, with 5 bases between them. The length of the CDR3 is 13 residues. The V gene's germline CDR1 is SEHNR and CDR2 FQNEAQ (reference sequence). CDR3 sequence reads: CASSLLLNEKLFF. In DNA, the CDR3 is TGTGCCAGCAGCTTACTACTTAATGAAAAACTGTTTTTT.

V is TRBV3-1 (or the pseudogene TRBV3-2) and J is TRBJ1-3, with unresolved D. There are 16 residues in the CDR3. CDR1 is LGHDT and CDR2 is YNNKEL in the germline V gene (reference sequence). Trimming pared 1 base from V and 0 bases from J, leaving 10 bases between. CDR3 in amino acids: CASSQGFKLSGNTIYF. Here the CDR3 DNA reads TGTGCCAGCAGCCAAGGTTTTAAGCTCTCTGGAAACACCATATATTTT.

CDR3 residues: CASRDRTGSSYNEQFF. The CDR3 DNA follows: TGTGCCAGCAGAGATCGGACAGGGAGCTCCTACAATGAGCAGTTCTTC. This chain links TRBV2 with TRBJ2-1; 8 bases are shared with TRBD1. The CDR3 consists of 16 residues. V shed 6 bases and J 0 bases; nucleotides not matched to a gene: 7. Germline assignment: CDR1 SNHLY and CDR2 FYNNEI. Complete variable domain (other parts from reference TRBV2 and TRBJ2-1): EPEVTQTPSHQVTQMGQEVILRCVPISNHLYFYWYRQILGQKVEFLVSFYNNEISEKSEIFDDQFSVERPDGSNFTLKIRSTKLEDSAMYFCASRDRTGSSYNEQFFGPGTRLTVL.

The chain combines TRBV28 with TRBJ2-1, with 8 positions matching TRBD2. V lost 5 bases and J lost 1; bases outside the gene matches: 16. This CDR3 is built from 19 residues. CDR1 and CDR2 from the germline V gene are MDHEN and SYDVKM. The DNA for the CDR3 is TGTGCCAGCAGTCCCCCCCCGAGGATAGCGGGACAATCCTACAATGAGCAGTTCTTC. This gives the protein CASSPPPRIAGQSYNEQFF.